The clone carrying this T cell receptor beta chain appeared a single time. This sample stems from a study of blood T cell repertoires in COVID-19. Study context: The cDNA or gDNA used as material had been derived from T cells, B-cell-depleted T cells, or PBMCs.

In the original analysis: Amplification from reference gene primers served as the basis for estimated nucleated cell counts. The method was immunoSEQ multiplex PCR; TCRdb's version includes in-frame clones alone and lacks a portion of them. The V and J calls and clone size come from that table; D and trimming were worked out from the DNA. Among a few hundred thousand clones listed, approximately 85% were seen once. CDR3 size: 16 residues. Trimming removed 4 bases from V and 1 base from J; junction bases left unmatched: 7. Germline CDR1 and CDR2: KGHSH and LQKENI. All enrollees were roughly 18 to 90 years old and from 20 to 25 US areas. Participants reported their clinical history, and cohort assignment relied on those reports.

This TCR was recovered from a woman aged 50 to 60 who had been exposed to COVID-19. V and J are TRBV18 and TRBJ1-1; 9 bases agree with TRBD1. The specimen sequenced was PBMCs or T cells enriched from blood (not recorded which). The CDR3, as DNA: TGTGCCAGCTCACTCACAGGGGGCGTCGGGAACACTGAAGCTTTCTTT. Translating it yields CASSLTGGVGNTEAFF.